The next 21 T cell receptor beta chains were all read from a single sample in a study of OX40 agonist ivuxolimab in advanced cancers. Preparation of the library involved the immunoSEQ multiplex PCR assay. TCRdb provides this immuneACCESS table in a form limited to in-frame rearrangements. Some clones are lacking; in checked studies, under half of them reflect an unresolved V gene, and why the rest are absent is not known. The sample data list about 54,000 clones, and around 90% of these were observed just once. The biggest ten clones account for about 9.3% of the sample. The sequencing used CD4+ or CD8+ T cells sorted from blood, collected in a trial of the OX40 agonist ivuxolimab. These receptors all come from an adult with an advanced solid tumor such as melanoma, head and neck, liver or kidney cancer.

The chain joins TRBV10-3 to TRBJ1-5; perhaps TRBD1 as D (6 bases). The length of the CDR3 is 16 residues. Trimming took off 10 bases at V and 3 bases at J, with 22 bases between the two ends. The germline CDR1 and CDR2 sequences are ENHRY and SYGVKD. CDR3 sequence: CATAPVEGVINQPQHF. CDR3 nucleotides: TGTGCCACCGCCCCTGTCGAGGGGGTGATCAATCAGCCCCAGCATTTT.

This clone was detected only a few times. This chain links TRBV7-9 with TRBJ2-4; TRBD1 aligns across 10 bases. With 5 bases clipped from V and 1 base from J, the junction kept 14 bases outside the gene matches. CDR1 is SEHNR, CDR2 FQNEAQ, per germline (reference sequence). The CDR3 totals 19 residues. Here the CDR3 DNA reads TGTGCCAGCAGCCTCACCGGGACAGGGGACCCTTTTGCCAAAAACATTCAGTACTTC. Its translation: CASSLTGTGDPFAKNIQYF.

To note about this clone: The identical CDR3 is also encoded by other nucleotide sequences in the sample. The J gene is TRBJ2-1, the V gene TRBV27; the D is unclear. The length of the CDR3 is 13 residues. V was clipped by 0 bases and J by 0 bases, with 0 bases between them. Germline V gives CDR1 MNHEY, CDR2 SMNVEV (reference sequence). CDR3 region: CASSLSSYNEQFF. In DNA, the CDR3 is TGTGCCAGCAGTTTATCCTCCTACAATGAGCAGTTCTTC.

The J gene is TRBJ1-4, the V gene TRBV11-2, with 10 bases matching TRBD1. CDR1 is SGHAT and CDR2 is FQNNGV in the germline V gene. The CDR3 length is 18 residues. Trimming at V came to 0 bases and at J to 3 bases, leaving 7 bases not matched to a gene. The CDR3 loop reads CASSLDPRQGASNEKLFF. CDR3 nucleotides: TGTGCCAGCAGCTTAGATCCGAGACAGGGGGCCTCTAATGAAAAACTGTTTTTT.

The chain is built from TRBV7-8 and TRBJ1-1; 7 positions match TRBD1. The V gene end was trimmed by 0 bases and the J gene end by 5 bases; junction bases not matched to a gene: 3. The CDR3 sequence is 14 residues long. Germline V gene sequence: CDR1 SGHVS, CDR2 FQNEAQ. The CDR3 spells CASSLAARGTEAFF. The CDR3 DNA sequence: TGTGCCAGCAGCTTAGCTGCCAGGGGGACTGAAGCTTTCTTT.

The chain is built from TRBV7-9 and TRBJ2-1, with D perhaps matching TRBD1 or TRBD2 (5 bases each). Germline loops: CDR1 SEHNR, CDR2 FQNEAQ (reference sequence). This CDR3 comprises 18 residues. Trimming stripped 4 bases from V and 5 bases from J, with 24 bases between. The CDR3 coding sequence is TGTGCCAGCAGCTCGCCCGAGAGAGGCAGGGAGTTTAACAATGAGCAGTTCTTC. Its protein is CASSSPERGREFNNEQFF.

V usage is TRBV6-5 and J usage is TRBJ2-1, with D possibly TRBD2 on 6 matching bases. The V and J ends lost 6 bases and 8 bases respectively, with 20 bases between them. The CDR3 sequence is 15 residues long. The germline V gene has CDR1 MNHEY and CDR2 SVGAGI. The CDR3 is CASSAGTALGDEQFF. CDR3 sequence (DNA): TGTGCCAGCAGCGCCGGGACTGCTCTAGGGGATGAGCAGTTCTTC.

This chain joins TRBV19 and TRBJ1-5; D call uncertain. Looked up from germline, CDR1 is LNHDA and CDR2 is SQIVND (reference sequence). With 3 bases removed from V and 7 bases from J, the gap between germline ends came to 10 bases. The CDR3 extends over 13 amino acids. The CDR3 spells CASSIRARQPQHF. The CDR3 nucleotides read TGTGCCAGTAGTATTCGGGCGAGGCAGCCCCAGCATTTT.

This clone was counted a single time. This chain joins TRBV27 and TRBJ2-6, with D possibly TRBD1 on 5 matching bases. This CDR3 has 14 residues. Germline V lookup: CDR1 MNHEY, CDR2 SMNVEV (reference sequence). V was clipped by 5 bases and J by 2 bases, with 7 bases between them. The CDR3 reads CASSLGAGANVLTF. The CDR3 DNA sequence: TGTGCCAGCAGTCTAGGGGCTGGGGCCAACGTCCTGACTTTC. Using reference TRBV27 and TRBJ2-6 for the parts outside the CDR3, the full variable domain is EAQVTQNPRYLITVTGKKLTVTCSQNMNHEYMSWYRQDPGLGLRQIYYSMNVEVTDKGDVPEGYKVSRKEKRNFPLILESPSPNQTSLYFCASSLGAGANVLTFGAGSRLTVL.

The chain links TRBV15 to TRBJ1-1; 11 positions agree with TRBD1. This CDR3 has 14 residues. The germline V gene encodes CDR1 LNHNV and CDR2 YYDKDF (reference sequence). Losses at the gene ends were 4 bases for V and 5 bases for J; bases not matched to a gene: 3. This chain's CDR3 is CATSTGQGETEAFF. CDR3 nucleotides: TGTGCCACCAGCACGGGACAGGGGGAAACTGAAGCTTTCTTT.

A single count supports this clone. The rearrangement links TRBV27 to TRBJ2-3, with unresolved D. Germline CDR1 reads MNHEY; CDR2 reads SMNVEV (reference sequence). This CDR3 is 15 amino acids long. Trimming shortened V by 1 base and J by 5 bases, and 13 bases separated the two germline ends. The CDR3 region is CASSLWYQFGDTQYF. The CDR3 DNA follows: TGTGCCAGCAGTTTATGGTACCAGTTTGGAGATACGCAGTATTTT.

The chain employs TRBV4-1 and TRBJ2-7, with D perhaps matching TRBD2 (5 bases). Germline assignment: CDR1 MGHRA and CDR2 YSYEKL. V dropped 4 bases and J dropped 4 bases, with 20 bases sitting between them. This CDR3 has 16 residues. CDR3 residues: CASSPVRGDGPYEQYF. The DNA for the CDR3 is TGCGCCAGCAGCCCGGTCCGGGGTGACGGGCCTTACGAGCAGTACTTC.

This chain uses TRBV5-8 with TRBJ2-1; weak D call: TRBD1 (6 bases). The CDR3 sequence is 13 residues long. Trimming left V 1 base short and J 4 bases short, with 6 bases between. From germline, CDR1 is SGHTS and CDR2 YDEGEE. CDR3 coding DNA: TGTGCCAGCAGCTTGAGGGGGTACAATGAGCAGTTCTTC. This sequence encodes CASSLRGYNEQFF.

This clone has just one count. V and J are TRBV7-9 and TRBJ2-7; D might be TRBD1 (6 bases). The CDR3 length is 17 residues. Germline CDR1 and CDR2: SEHNR and FQNEAQ (reference sequence). V was cut by 4 bases and J by 1 base, with 20 bases left in between. The CDR3 loop is CASSYTADSPVSYEQYF. The CDR3, as DNA: TGTGCCAGCAGCTATACAGCGGACAGCCCCGTTTCCTACGAGCAGTACTTC.

This clone appeared once. This rearrangement joins TRBV27 to TRBJ2-3; 10 bases line up with TRBD2. The CDR3 extends over 16 amino acids. CDR1 and CDR2 (germline): MNHEY, SMNVEV (reference sequence). The V segment lost 3 bases and the J segment 3 bases; nucleotides outside the gene matches: 6. Written as DNA, the CDR3 is TGTGCCAGCAGTTTTTCGACTAGCGGGTCGACAGATACGCAGTATTTT. It is translated as CASSFSTSGSTDTQYF.

V is TRBV4-3 and J is TRBJ1-1, with D perhaps matching TRBD1 (5 bases). V was shortened by 4 bases and J by 1 base, with 10 bases between the two germline ends. Germline assignment: CDR1 LGHNA and CDR2 YSLEER. The CDR3 consists of 14 residues. The CDR3 loop is CASSPSGTNTEAFF. The CDR3 DNA is TGCGCCAGCAGCCCATCGGGGACGAACACTGAAGCTTTCTTT.

The rearrangement links TRBV6-6 to TRBJ2-5, with TRBD2 identical over 9 bases. V lost 7 bases to trimming and J lost 1 base; unmatched junction nucleotides: 10. The germline CDR1 and CDR2 sequences are MNHNY and SVGAGI (reference sequence). CDR3 length: 16 residues. CDR3 nucleotides: TGTGCCAGCACCACTAGCGGGCCAAGATTCCAAGAGACCCAGTACTTC. Translated: CASTTSGPRFQETQYF.

The chain combines TRBV29-1 with TRBJ2-7; a weak D match, TRBD2 (6 bases). The germline V gene has CDR1 SQVTM and CDR2 ANQGSEA. The CDR3 runs 14 residues. V was cut by 1 base and J by 1 base, with 11 bases left in between. This CDR3 reads CSVEAPGLSYEQYF. The DNA of the CDR3 is TGCAGCGTTGAAGCACCGGGACTTTCCTACGAGCAGTACTTC.

The rearrangement links TRBV10-3 to TRBJ1-1; 8 bases are shared with TRBD1. After removal of 3 bases from V and 2 bases from J, the junction contained 5 bases not matched to a gene. CDR3 length equals 15 residues. Germline CDR1 reads ENHRY; CDR2 reads SYGVKD. The CDR3 DNA is TGTGCCATCAGTGATCCAGGGGGCAAAAACACTGAAGCTTTCTTT. It specifies CAISDPGGKNTEAFF.

CDR3 sequence (DNA): TGTGCCAGCAGTCAGACAGGGTACATTCAGTACTTC. Protein product: CASSQTGYIQYF. The chain links TRBV27 to TRBJ2-4; 7 bases line up with TRBD1. Germline assignment: CDR1 MNHEY and CDR2 SMNVEV (reference sequence). Trimming removed 5 bases from V and 8 bases from J; junction bases left unmatched: 3. This CDR3 has 12 residues.

The chain carries TRBV4-3 and TRBJ2-1; weak D call: TRBD2 (6 bases). The length of the CDR3 is 15 residues. V lost 0 bases and J 3 bases, leaving 9 bases between the germline ends. In germline, CDR1 is LGHNA, CDR2 YSLEER. CDR3 coding DNA: TGCGCCAGCAGCCAAGAGCGGGACGACTACAATGAGCAGTTCTTC. It encodes CASSQERDDYNEQFF.